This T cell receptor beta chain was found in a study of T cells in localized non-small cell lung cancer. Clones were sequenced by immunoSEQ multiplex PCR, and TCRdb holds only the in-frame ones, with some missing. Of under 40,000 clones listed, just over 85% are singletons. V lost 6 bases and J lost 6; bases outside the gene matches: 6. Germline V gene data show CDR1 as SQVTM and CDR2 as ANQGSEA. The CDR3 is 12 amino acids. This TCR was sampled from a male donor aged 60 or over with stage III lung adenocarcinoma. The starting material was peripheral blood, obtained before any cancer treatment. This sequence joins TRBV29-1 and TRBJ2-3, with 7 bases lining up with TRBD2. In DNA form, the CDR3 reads TGCAGCGTCGGACTAGGATTCGATACGCAGTATTTT. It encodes CSVGLGFDTQYF.